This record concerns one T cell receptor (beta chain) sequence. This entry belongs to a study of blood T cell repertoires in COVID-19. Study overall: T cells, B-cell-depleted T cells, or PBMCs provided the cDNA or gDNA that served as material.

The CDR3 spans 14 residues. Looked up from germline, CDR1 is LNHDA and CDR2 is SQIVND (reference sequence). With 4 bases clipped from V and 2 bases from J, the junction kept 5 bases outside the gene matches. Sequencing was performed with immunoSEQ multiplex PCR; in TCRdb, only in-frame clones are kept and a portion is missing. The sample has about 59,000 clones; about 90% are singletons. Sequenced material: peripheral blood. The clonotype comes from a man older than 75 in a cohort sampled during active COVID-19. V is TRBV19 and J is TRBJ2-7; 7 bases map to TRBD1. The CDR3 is CASSTPGQTYEQYF. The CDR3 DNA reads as TGTGCCAGTAGTACTCCGGGACAGACCTACGAGCAGTACTTC.